This TCR beta chain was recorded in a study of cytomegalovirus exposure and HLA in healthy donors. Whole-study findings and limits: Overall, approximately 150 TCR beta chains were annotated as cytomegalovirus-associated.

The primer mix had 60 Vbeta and 13 Jbeta primers. Sequencing was performed with immunoSEQ multiplex PCR; in TCRdb, only in-frame clones are kept and a portion is missing. The sample includes some 99,000 clones, around three quarters of them seen just once. Note on this clone: Antigen: not known.

V was shortened by 4 bases and J by 7 bases, with 11 bases between the two germline ends. Germline V lookup: CDR1 SGHDN, CDR2 FVKESK. CDR3 size: 13 residues. The sequenced material came from PBMCs. This receptor was obtained from a woman in her forties or fifties in good health and CMV-seropositive. V and J are TRBV14 and TRBJ2-1, with no clear D. The CDR3 loop reads CASSLLGWNEQFF. The CDR3, as DNA: TGTGCCAGCAGCCTTCTCGGGTGGAATGAGCAGTTCTTC.